This is a list of T cell receptor beta chains from one sample in a study of beta chain features in type 1 diabetes. The method was immunoSEQ multiplex PCR; TCRdb's version includes in-frame clones alone and lacks a portion of them. The table shows a few hundred thousand clones, with roughly 12% occurring only once. Sequenced: naive CD4+ T cells from blood. Receptor source: a woman between 18 and 29 years old with type 1 diabetes. Both conserved end residues are part of each CDR3. D genes are given only for firm matches. Rows may omit the clone size; those that give it use once, few, many or a size class.

J: TRBJ2-4; size: -; D: -; V: TRBV27; DNA: TGTGCCAGCAGCCGAAGGGGATCGAGCATTCAGTACTTC; CDR3: CASSRRGSSIQYF
J: TRBJ2-1; size: -; D: TRBD2; V: TRBV9; DNA: TGTGCCAGCACCCTTAGCGGGAGCTCCTACAATGAGCAGTTCTTC; CDR3: CASTLSGSSYNEQFF
J: TRBJ2-6; size: few; D: TRBD2; V: TRBV25-1; DNA: TGTGCCAGCAGTGCGGGGGGGGCAGGTGCCAACGTCCTGACTTTC; CDR3: CASSAGGAGANVLTF
J: TRBJ1-2; size: -; D: -; V: TRBV4-3; DNA: TGCGCCAGCAGCCAAGCGGAGTACTATGGCTACACCTTC; CDR3: CASSQAEYYGYTF
J: TRBJ2-3; size: -; D: TRBD1; V: TRBV7-7; DNA: TGTGCCATTTCGACAGGGGGCACAGATACGCAGTATTTT; CDR3: CAISTGGTDTQYF
J: TRBJ1-1; size: -; D: -; V: TRBV5-1; DNA: TGCGCCAGCAGCTGGACCGGGACTCCGAACACTGAAGCTTTCTTT; CDR3: CASSWTGTPNTEAFF
J: TRBJ2-7; size: -; D: -; V: TRBV28; DNA: TGTGCCAGCAGTTTGACTCACTCCTACGAGCAGTACTTC; CDR3: CASSLTHSYEQYF
J: TRBJ2-7; size: -; D: TRBD1; V: TRBV5-6; DNA: TGTGCCAGCAGGTCGACAGGGTCGTACGAGCAGTACTTC; CDR3: CASRSTGSYEQYF
J: TRBJ2-7; size: -; D: -; V: TRBV4-3; DNA: TGCGCCAGCAGCCCGGAGGGTGGGACCGAGCAGTACTTC; CDR3: CASSPEGGTEQYF
J: TRBJ1-2; size: few; D: -; V: TRBV4-3; DNA: TGCGCCAGCAGCCAAGACCAGGGTATTCCATATGGCTACACCTTC; CDR3: CASSQDQGIPYGYTF
J: TRBJ2-3; size: -; D: -; V: TRBV4-1; DNA: TGCGCCAGCAGCCAGACCGGGAGTACGGATACGCAGTATTTT; CDR3: CASSQTGSTDTQYF
J: TRBJ2-5; size: few; D: -; V: TRBV18; DNA: TGTGCCAGCTCACCATCGGTCGGACAAAGAGTTATATGGACCCAGTACTTC; CDR3: CASSPSVGQRVIWTQYF
J: TRBJ2-7; size: few; D: -; V: TRBV20-1; DNA: TGCAGTGTGGGCTACTCCTACGAGCAGTACTTC; CDR3: CSVGYSYEQYF
J: TRBJ2-6; size: few; D: -; V: TRBV29-1; DNA: TGCAGCGTTGAAGGGGTAGGGGTTGGGGCCAACGTCCTGACTTTC; CDR3: CSVEGVGVGANVLTF
J: TRBJ2-7; size: few; D: -; V: TRBV4-1; DNA: TGCGCCAGCAGCCAAACCAGGACAGCCTACGAGCAGTACTTC; CDR3: CASSQTRTAYEQYF
J: TRBJ1-1; size: -; D: -; V: TRBV7-9; DNA: TGTGCCAGCAGCGCGACAGGGAACACTGAAGCTTTCTTT; CDR3: CASSATGNTEAFF
J: TRBJ2-3; size: -; D: TRBD2; V: TRBV5-6; DNA: TGTGCCAGCAGCTTTACCGGACTAGCGGGGGGCACAGATACGCAGTATTTT; CDR3: CASSFTGLAGGTDTQYF
J: TRBJ2-6; size: -; D: TRBD1; V: TRBV9; DNA: TGTGCCAGCAGCGTGGACCCAGGGGGAGCTCGGGGGGCCAACGTCCTGACTTTC; CDR3: CASSVDPGGARGANVLTF
J: TRBJ2-3; size: -; D: -; V: TRBV5-1; DNA: TGCGCCAGCAGCTTGGTACCGAGAGCAGATACGCAGTATTTT; CDR3: CASSLVPRADTQYF
J: TRBJ1-1; size: few; D: -; V: TRBV25-1; DNA: TGTGCCAGCAGGCAGGCTACTCAAGCTTTCTTT; CDR3: CASRQATQAFF
J: TRBJ1-2; size: -; D: -; V: TRBV4-3; DNA: TGCGCCAGCAGCCAAAGTCAGGGCAGTGGCTACACCTTC; CDR3: CASSQSQGSGYTF
J: TRBJ1-5; size: -; D: -; V: TRBV29-1; DNA: TGCAGCGTGACCACGGGGCGGGGGAGCAATCAGCCCCAGCATTTT; CDR3: CSVTTGRGSNQPQHF
J: TRBJ2-5; size: -; D: -; V: TRBV30; DNA: TGTGCCGGAGGTACAGGGAAAGTTGTCCAAGAGACCCAGTACTTC; CDR3: CAGGTGKVVQETQYF
J: TRBJ2-5; size: -; D: TRBD2; V: TRBV7-3; DNA: TGTGCCAGCAGCTTAGGGGGGGTCCAAGAGACCCAGTACTTC; CDR3: CASSLGGVQETQYF
J: TRBJ2-7; size: few; D: -; V: TRBV28; DNA: TGTGCCAGCAGAGACAGGATATCCTACGAGCAGTACTTC; CDR3: CASRDRISYEQYF